The TCR beta chain described here comes from a study of control samples from healthy donors and cancer patients. The CDR3 runs to 13 residues. Trimming removed 0 bases from V and 7 bases from J, with 7 bases in between. Germline V gene sequence: CDR1 LGHDT, CDR2 YNNKEL (reference sequence). Profiled with immunoSEQ multiplex PCR; TCRdb holds only in-frame clones, not every one. The sample holds more than 95,000 clones; 70% to 90% are singletons and the top ten take about 2.1%. This receptor was identified in an older woman in good health. Sequenced sample: blood. This sequence joins TRBV3-1 (or the pseudogene TRBV3-2) and TRBJ2-1; D remains ambiguous. The CDR3 nucleotides read TGTGCCAGCAGCCAAGATGGGAAGAATGAGCAGTTCTTC. Protein: CASSQDGKNEQFF.